This T cell receptor (beta chain) emerged from a study of CD8 T cells in ankylosing spondylitis. General study results and limits: Prior literature has documented some motif variants in synovial fluid and blood from reactive arthritis. Seven to nine highly homologous variants made up a TCR beta motif that seemed to typify ankylosing spondylitis blood.

Quantitative 5'-RACE was performed with molecular barcodes, and it yielded the TCR beta libraries. TCRdb re-derived calls from the 5' RACE reads in MiXCR, one entry per CDR3 protein. The repertoire holds 150,000 to 250,000 distinct CDR3 sequences, with 9.5% to 15% as singletons. In the case of this clonotype: Its antigen is as yet unknown.

V was shortened by 1 base and J by 2 bases, with 9 bases between the two germline ends. Germline V gene data show CDR1 as MGHRA and CDR2 as YSYEKL. This CDR3 contains 14 residues. J is TRBJ2-7 and V is TRBV4-1; D is unresolved. This TCR was sampled from a male donor with ankylosing spondylitis or in good health (not recorded which). The specimen was blood, either unsorted or a sorted T cell fraction (not recorded which). The CDR3 spells CASSQAETAYEQYF. The CDR3 nucleotides read TGCGCCAGCAGCCAAGCGGAGACGGCCTACGAGCAGTACTTC.